Below are 22 T cell receptor beta chains sequenced from a single sample in a study of OX40 agonist ivuxolimab in advanced cancers. The protocol was immunoSEQ multiplex PCR, while the TCRdb copy is restricted to in-frame clones and leaves out a portion. Of approximately 64,000 clones detected, about nine tenths appear once; the ten largest clones hold 2.8%. The sample here was CD4+ or CD8+ T cells sorted from blood, taken in a trial of the OX40 agonist ivuxolimab. The receptors come from an adult with an advanced solid tumor such as melanoma, head and neck, liver or kidney cancer.

J is TRBJ1-2 and V is TRBV19, with D maybe TRBD1 (5 bases). The CDR3 length is 12 residues. V dropped 5 bases and J dropped 4 bases, with 8 bases sitting between them. The V gene's germline CDR1 is LNHDA and CDR2 SQIVND (reference sequence). CDR3 sequence (DNA): TGTGCCAGTAGTGGGCAGGGCTATGGCTACACCTTC. Its protein product is CASSGQGYGYTF.

V is TRBV5-5 and J is TRBJ2-6; D not certain. V was cut by 2 bases and J by 2 bases, with 14 bases left in between. The V gene's germline CDR1 is SGHKS and CDR2 YYEKEE (reference sequence). This CDR3 spans 17 amino acids. In nucleotides, the CDR3 is TGTGCCAGCAGCTTAGAGCTCGGACGGACTGGGGCCAACGTCCTGACTTTC. This encodes CASSLELGRTGANVLTF.

The chain joins TRBV19 to TRBJ1-6; D is uncertain. Germline loops: CDR1 LNHDA, CDR2 SQIVND (reference sequence). CDR3 length: 14 amino acids. Trimming shortened V by 7 bases and J by 9 bases, and 16 bases separated the two germline ends. The CDR3, as DNA: TGTGCCAGTAACTCTGGAGGGTCGGTTTCACCCCTCCACTTT. Amino acids: CASNSGGSVSPLHF. The whole variable domain, remainder taken from reference TRBV19 and TRBJ1-6, is DGGITQSPKYLFRKEGQNVTLSCEQNLNHDAMYWYRQDPGQGLRLIYYSQIVNDFQKGDIAEGYSVSREKKESFPLTVTSAQKNPTAFYLCASNSGGSVSPLHFGNGTRLTVT.

CDR3 DNA sequence: TGTGCCAGTATTTTAGGGAATAATGAAAAACTGTTTTTT. The encoded protein is CASILGNNEKLFF. The chain recombines TRBV19 with TRBJ1-4; D unclear. Germline lookup yields CDR1 LNHDA and CDR2 SQIVND (reference sequence). V lost 7 bases and J lost 4, with 10 bases in between. This CDR3 region has 13 residues.

CDR3 in amino acids: CASSPNGGSNQPQHF. In DNA form, the CDR3 reads TGTGCCAGCAGTCCAAACGGGGGGTCCAATCAGCCCCAGCATTTT. The chain couples TRBV2 to TRBJ1-5, with TRBD1 as a possible D gene (5 bases). V gave up 5 bases and J gave up 3 bases, with 14 bases separating them. The CDR3 is 15 residues long. The germline V gene encodes CDR1 SNHLY and CDR2 FYNNEI.

The chain links TRBV7-2 to TRBJ2-3; D remains ambiguous. Germline V CDR1 and CDR2: SGHTA, FQGNSA. V was pared by 3 bases and J by 6 bases, with 7 bases between. The CDR3 covers 12 residues. The CDR3: CASSLSLDTQYF. CDR3 DNA: TGTGCCAGCAGCTTGAGCCTGGATACGCAGTATTTT.

V and J are TRBV5-1 and TRBJ2-2, with unresolved D. In germline, CDR1 is SGHRS, CDR2 YFSETQ. Trimming took off 4 bases at V and 2 bases at J, with 9 bases between the two ends. CDR3 length: 14 amino acids. CDR3 sequence: CASSPDGNTGELFF. The DNA of the CDR3 is TGCGCCAGCAGCCCGGACGGTAACACCGGGGAGCTGTTTTTT.

The V call is TRBV29-1, the J call TRBJ1-2, with D uncertain. The CDR3 covers 12 residues. Germline V gene lookup returns CDR1 SQVTM and CDR2 ANQGSEA. V lost 2 bases and J lost 2, with 6 bases in between. CDR3 sequence: CSVERQNYGYTF. DNA of the CDR3: TGCAGCGTTGAAAGGCAGAACTATGGCTACACCTTC. The whole variable domain, remainder taken from reference TRBV29-1 and TRBJ1-2, is SAVISQKPSRDICQRGTSLTIQCQVDSQVTMMFWYRQQPGQSLTLIATANQGSEATYESGFVIDKFPISRPNLTFSTLTVSNMSPEDSSIYLCSVERQNYGYTFGSGTRLTVV.

V usage is TRBV4-1 and J usage is TRBJ2-3; 16 bases line up with TRBD2. CDR3 length: 16 amino acids. The V and J ends lost 0 bases and 6 bases, in that order; junction bases with no gene match: 0. Germline CDR1 and CDR2: MGHRA and YSYEKL. The CDR3 sequence is CASSQEGLAGGDTQYF. Here the CDR3 DNA reads TGCGCCAGCAGCCAAGAGGGACTAGCGGGGGGGGATACGCAGTATTTT.

This clone has only a few counts. The V and J genes are TRBV7-9 and TRBJ1-2; D uncertain. From germline, CDR1 is SEHNR and CDR2 FQNEAQ (reference sequence). V was shortened by 8 bases and J by 0 bases, with 10 bases between the two germline ends. The CDR3 sequence is 13 residues long. The DNA of the CDR3 is TGTGCCAGCCGTGCCTCGGCTAACTATGGCTACACCTTC. It encodes CASRASANYGYTF.

With regard to this clone: Other nucleotide sequences from this sample produce the same CDR3. The V and J genes are TRBV9 and TRBJ1-3; D is unclear. CDR3 length: 14 amino acids. V was trimmed by 2 bases and J by 0 bases, leaving 6 bases between them. Germline assignment: CDR1 SGDLS and CDR2 YYNGEE. CDR3 bases: TGTGCCAGCAGCGTCGAGGGCTCTGGAAACACCATATATTTT. This codes for CASSVEGSGNTIYF.

This clone was counted a single time. The chain carries TRBV7-2 and TRBJ2-7; the D gene is possibly TRBD1 (6 bases). V lost 3 bases, J lost 5 bases, and 11 bases lay in between. Germline V gene data show CDR1 as SGHTA and CDR2 as FQGNSA. This CDR3 is 13 amino acids long. CDR3 protein: CASSFDRLHEQYF. The CDR3, as DNA: TGTGCCAGCAGCTTCGACAGGTTGCACGAGCAGTACTTC.

V gene TRBV5-1 combines with J gene TRBJ2-1; 10 bases fit TRBD1. The V gene's germline CDR1 is SGHRS and CDR2 YFSETQ. This CDR3 spans 15 amino acids. J lost 2 bases, V lost 4 bases, and 3 bases had no gene match. The CDR3 nucleotides are TGCGCCAGCAGCGTAGGACAGGGGGCCTACAATGAGCAGTTCTTC. Translating gives CASSVGQGAYNEQFF.

The chain carries TRBV28 and TRBJ2-3; D possibly corresponds to TRBD1 (6 bases). The germline V gene encodes CDR1 MDHEN and CDR2 SYDVKM. The length of the CDR3 is 14 residues. The ends were cut back, 6 bases at V and 7 bases at J, with 17 bases in the middle. CDR3 sequence: CASRTPGAGYTQYF. In DNA form, the CDR3 reads TGTGCCAGCAGAACCCCAGGGGCCGGCTATACGCAGTATTTT.

The chain couples TRBV19 to TRBJ2-3, with 14 bases that match TRBD2. This CDR3 has 17 amino acids. In germline, CDR1 is LNHDA, CDR2 SQIVND (reference sequence). V lost 5 bases and J lost 6; bases outside the gene matches: 10. The CDR3 bases are TGTGCCAGTAGTCCCCAGGGGACTAGCGGGGGAGAGGATACGCAGTATTTT. Its protein is CASSPQGTSGGEDTQYF.

V and J are TRBV4-1 and TRBJ2-5; weak D call: TRBD1 (5 bases). CDR1 MGHRA and CDR2 YSYEKL come from the germline V gene. Trimming took 2 bases from V and 5 from J, leaving 12 bases between them. The CDR3 extends over 14 amino acids. CDR3 coding DNA: TGCGCCAGCAGCCAAAACCAGGGTGTCGAGACCCAGTACTTC. Its translation is CASSQNQGVETQYF.

The chain has TRBV7-2 and TRBJ2-1, with D tentatively TRBD1 (6 bases). V lost 6 bases and J 7 bases, leaving 19 bases between the germline ends. CDR3 length: 15 residues. CDR1 and CDR2 (germline): SGHTA, FQGNSA. The CDR3 protein is CASSQGRGSPNEQFF. CDR3 coding DNA: TGTGCCAGCAGTCAAGGCAGGGGAAGTCCGAATGAGCAGTTCTTC.

The genes are TRBV15 and TRBJ2-5; D unresolved. The V end was cut by 0 bases, the J end by 5 bases, with 13 bases between. CDR1 LNHNV and CDR2 YYDKDF come from the germline V gene (reference sequence). There are 15 residues in the CDR3. This CDR3 reads CATSRDGRIPETQYF. The DNA of the CDR3 is TGTGCCACCAGCAGAGATGGCCGAATACCGGAGACCCAGTACTTC.

The rearrangement links TRBV5-4 to TRBJ2-7; D is perhaps TRBD1 (5 bases). The CDR3 contains 13 residues. The ends were cut back, 5 bases at V and 5 bases at J, with 14 bases in the middle. Germline CDR1 reads SGHNT; CDR2 reads YYREEE (reference sequence). CDR3 residues: CASRAQGKHEQYF. The CDR3 DNA follows: TGTGCCAGCAGAGCGCAGGGCAAACACGAGCAGTACTTC.

The chain has TRBV19 and TRBJ1-3; TRBD1 is a possible D gene (5 bases). Germline CDR1 and CDR2: LNHDA and SQIVND (reference sequence). The CDR3 covers 16 residues. The V gene lost 6 bases and the J gene lost 2 bases, with 17 bases spanning the gap. CDR3 residues: CASRAPQGTAGNTIYF. The DNA of the CDR3 is TGTGCCAGTAGGGCGCCTCAAGGGACGGCTGGAAACACCATATATTTT.

The rearrangement links TRBV27 to TRBJ2-7; D assignment may be TRBD1 or TRBD2 (5 bases each). The CDR3 is made up of 15 amino acids. Germline V gives CDR1 MNHEY, CDR2 SMNVEV (reference sequence). V gave up 2 bases and J gave up 6 bases, with 17 bases separating them. The CDR3 sequence: CASSLRGPGIPEQYF. The CDR3 nucleotides read TGTGCCAGCAGTTTACGAGGGCCAGGGATCCCCGAGCAGTACTTC.

CDR3 bases: TGTGCCAGCAGTTCTCAGGAAAAACTAGGCTACACCTTC. This translates into CASSSQEKLGYTF. The chain recombines TRBV28 with TRBJ1-2; no clear D. Trimming removed 4 bases at V and 8 bases at J, with 14 bases between. Per germline, CDR1 MDHEN and CDR2 SYDVKM. The CDR3 is 13 residues long.